This T cell receptor (beta chain) was retrieved from a study of T-cell memory formation after mild COVID-19. Study context: Among the donors, TCR clusters were largely specific to each donor.

Per germline, CDR1 LGHNA and CDR2 YSLEER. Deletions cut 0 bases from V and 0 bases from J, with 15 bases between. The CDR3 is 18 residues long. The authors produced TCR alpha and TCR beta cDNA libraries with sample barcodes and UMIs by 5'RACE using constant-segment primers. TCRdb reanalysed the 5' RACE reads using MiXCR and keeps one entry per CDR3 protein. Among 75,000 to 95,000 distinct CDR3 sequences listed, over 13% were seen once. Notes on the study in general: Shrinking CD4+ clones resided mostly in CM and EM, and CD8+ ones in EMRA. While clones contracting from day 15 to 85 were balanced between CD4 and CD8, later expanders leaned CD4+.

Note on this clonotype: Its cognate antigen is unknown.

This clonotype was sampled from a man between 18 and 35 years old who had mild COVID-19 (a few samples of this study predate the infection). Cell type and time point are not known. The rearrangement uses TRBV4-3 and TRBJ2-4; D is uncertain. The sequenced material came from PBMCs or a T cell subset sorted from them (not recorded which). CDR3 amino acids: CASSQDWDSGLAKNIQYF. The CDR3 bases are TGCGCCAGCAGCCAAGATTGGGATTCGGGCCTAGCCAAAAACATTCAGTACTTC.